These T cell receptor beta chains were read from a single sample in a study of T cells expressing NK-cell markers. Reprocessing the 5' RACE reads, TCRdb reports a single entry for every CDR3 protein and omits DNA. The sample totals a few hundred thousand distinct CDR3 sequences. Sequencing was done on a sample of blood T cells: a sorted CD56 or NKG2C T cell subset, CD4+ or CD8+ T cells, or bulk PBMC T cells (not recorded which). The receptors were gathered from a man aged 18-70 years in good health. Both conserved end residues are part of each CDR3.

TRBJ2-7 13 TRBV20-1 CSARDILAREQYF
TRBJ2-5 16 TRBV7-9 CASSPPSGIQQGTQYF
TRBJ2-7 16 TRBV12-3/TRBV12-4 CASSFLGRGESYEQYF
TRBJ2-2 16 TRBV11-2 CASSRIAGGTTGELFF
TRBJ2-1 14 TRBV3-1 CASSPTRTSGGSFF
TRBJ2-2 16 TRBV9 CASSSHPQGVTGELFF
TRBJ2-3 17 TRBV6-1 CASSGTSGGPRDGTQYF
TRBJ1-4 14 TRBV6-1 CASSERWTAEKLFF
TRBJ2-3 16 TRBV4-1 CASSQAEGAGADTQYF
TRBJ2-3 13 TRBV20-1 CSASRQAMDTQYF
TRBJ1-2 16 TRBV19 CASSIGIGSRNYGYTF
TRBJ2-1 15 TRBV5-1 CASSRGDSSYNEQFF
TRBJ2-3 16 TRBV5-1 CASSLVRRGSTDTQYF
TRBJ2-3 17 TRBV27 CASRGGGRTPSTDTQYF
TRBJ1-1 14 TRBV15 CATSRGKVRPEAFF
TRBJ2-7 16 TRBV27 CASSSQGQGKKYRQYF
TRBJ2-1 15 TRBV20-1 CSARGLGQGVNEQFF
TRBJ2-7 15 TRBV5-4 CAKNTTGTGGYEQYF
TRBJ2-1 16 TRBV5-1 CASSLVAGDTSAEQFF
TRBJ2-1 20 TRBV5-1 CASSPPGDTSGGQNYNEQFF
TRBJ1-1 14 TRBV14 CASSQDSGTPRAFF
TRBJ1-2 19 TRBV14 CASSQEKGPRQGATYGYTF
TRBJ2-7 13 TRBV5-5 CASSSRSLFEQYF
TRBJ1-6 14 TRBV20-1 CSARVSSYNSPLHF
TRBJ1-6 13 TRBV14 CASSREGYSPLHF
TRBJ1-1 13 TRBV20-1 CRTMEAANTEAFF
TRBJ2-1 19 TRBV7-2 CASSLVARSSGGLGNEQFF
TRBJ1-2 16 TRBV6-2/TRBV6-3 CASSYLILGTDYGYTF
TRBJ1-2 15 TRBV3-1 CASSQRAGGSYGYTF
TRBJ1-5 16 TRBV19 CASSITGRGSDQPQHF
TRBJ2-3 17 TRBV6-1 CASSRTSGGVSTDTQYF
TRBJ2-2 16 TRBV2 CASSFDANLNTGELFF
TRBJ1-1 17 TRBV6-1 CASSEGRTRKFGTEAFF
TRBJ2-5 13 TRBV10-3 CAINGEKKETQYF
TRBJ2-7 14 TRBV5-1 CASSLSGQRYEQYF
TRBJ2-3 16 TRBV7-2 CASSLAHQANRDTQYF
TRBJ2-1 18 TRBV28 CASSLIGLAGGQGNEQFF
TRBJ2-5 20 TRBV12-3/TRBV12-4 CASRPLPGQLPHVPGETQYF
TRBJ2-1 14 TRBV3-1 CASSRGQGRNEQFF
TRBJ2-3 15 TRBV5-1 CASTLGQIGSDTQYF
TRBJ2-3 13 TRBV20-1 CSAVLVGVDTQYF
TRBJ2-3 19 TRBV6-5 CASSYPKGWNSGVGDTQYF
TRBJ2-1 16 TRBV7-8 CASSATPFNGYNEQFF
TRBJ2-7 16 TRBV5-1 CASSLDLGVSSYEQYF
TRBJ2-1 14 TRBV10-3 CAISESGRNNEQFF
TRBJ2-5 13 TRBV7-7 CASSLHPRETQYF
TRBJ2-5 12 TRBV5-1 CASRDPQETQYF
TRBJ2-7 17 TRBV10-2 CASSETVGGDASYEQYF
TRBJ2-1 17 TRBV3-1 CASSQDVSGNSYNEQFF
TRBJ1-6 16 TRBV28 CASSPPRGSYNSPLHF
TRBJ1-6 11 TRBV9 CASAEKSPLHF
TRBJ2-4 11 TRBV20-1 CSASLGNIQYF
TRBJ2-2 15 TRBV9 CASSVGLAGNGELFF
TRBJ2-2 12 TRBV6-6 CASSYEGGELFF
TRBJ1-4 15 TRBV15 CATSRDAQFYEKLFF
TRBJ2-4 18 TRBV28 CASSLLVPAELAKNIQYF
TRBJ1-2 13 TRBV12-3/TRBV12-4 CASSPRISYGYTF